This is a list of T cell receptor beta chains from one sample in a study of beta chain features in type 1 diabetes. Using immunoSEQ multiplex PCR, the repertoire was profiled, and TCRdb retains in-frame clones only, with some absent. The sample shows 860,000 or so clones, roughly 16% of them seen only once. Sequenced material: naive CD4+ T cells from blood. These receptors all stem from a woman aged 18-29 years in good health. Both conserved end residues are part of each CDR3. Each record gives: V gene, D gene, J gene, clone size, CDR3 DNA, CDR3 protein. A D gene is named only where the DNA matches it firmly. The size field is filled for only some rows; it gives once, few, many or a size class.

V gene: TRBV5-8
D gene: TRBD1
J gene: TRBJ1-1
clone size: few
CDR3 DNA: TGTGCCAGCAGCTTGGCCTTTGGACAGGGAGAAGCTTTCTTT
CDR3 protein: CASSLAFGQGEAFF

V gene: TRBV4-3
D gene: TRBD2
J gene: TRBJ2-1
clone size: .
CDR3 DNA: TGCGCCAGCAGCCAAGACCAGACTAGCGGGAGGTTAAATGAGCAGTTCTTC
CDR3 protein: CASSQDQTSGRLNEQFF

V gene: TRBV11-2
D gene: .
J gene: TRBJ2-1
clone size: .
CDR3 DNA: TGTGCCAGCAGCCATAGCGACAGCTCCTACAATGAGCAGTTCTTC
CDR3 protein: CASSHSDSSYNEQFF

V gene: TRBV23-1
D gene: .
J gene: TRBJ2-1
clone size: .
CDR3 DNA: TGCGCCAGCAGTCAATCGGGAGCGGCGAACAATGAGCAGTTCTTC
CDR3 protein: CASSQSGAANNEQFF

V gene: TRBV2
D gene: TRBD2
J gene: TRBJ2-5
clone size: few
CDR3 DNA: TGTGCCAGCAGTGGAACTAGCGGGAGTGGAGAGACCCAGTACTTC
CDR3 protein: CASSGTSGSGETQYF

V gene: TRBV15
D gene: .
J gene: TRBJ2-7
clone size: .
CDR3 DNA: TGTGCCACCAGCAGACACAGAGACTCCTACGAGCAGTACTTC
CDR3 protein: CATSRHRDSYEQYF

V gene: TRBV28
D gene: .
J gene: TRBJ2-7
clone size: few
CDR3 DNA: TGTGCCAGCAGTTTTGCTCCCTACGAGCAGTACTTC
CDR3 protein: CASSFAPYEQYF

V gene: TRBV4-2
D gene: .
J gene: TRBJ2-2
clone size: few
CDR3 DNA: TGTGCCAGCAGCCAAGTCACCAGGGGTGGCACCGGGGAGCTGTTTTTT
CDR3 protein: CASSQVTRGGTGELFF

V gene: TRBV4-2
D gene: .
J gene: TRBJ1-1
clone size: few
CDR3 DNA: TGTGCCAGCAGCCAAGATCTAACAGATATAACTGAAGCTTTCTTT
CDR3 protein: CASSQDLTDITEAFF

V gene: TRBV7-7
D gene: .
J gene: TRBJ2-2
clone size: .
CDR3 DNA: TGTGCTAGCAGCTCGAACTATGGGAGCGACACCGGGGAGCTGTTTTTT
CDR3 protein: CASSSNYGSDTGELFF

V gene: TRBV5-1
D gene: .
J gene: TRBJ1-3
clone size: few
CDR3 DNA: TGCGCCAGCAGCTTGACCAGCTTCGGAAACACCATATATTTT
CDR3 protein: CASSLTSFGNTIYF

V gene: TRBV25-1
D gene: .
J gene: TRBJ1-6
clone size: .
CDR3 DNA: TGTGCCAGCAGTAAAGGGGCGGATTCACCCCTCCACTTT
CDR3 protein: CASSKGADSPLHF

V gene: TRBV6-5
D gene: .
J gene: TRBJ2-1
clone size: .
CDR3 DNA: TGTGCCAGCAGTTCCGGGGGTAGTGTAGTCAATGAGCAGTTCTTC
CDR3 protein: CASSSGGSVVNEQFF

V gene: TRBV20-1
D gene: .
J gene: TRBJ1-2
clone size: few
CDR3 DNA: TGCAGTGCTAGAGAGCCTGAAGGCTACACCTTC
CDR3 protein: CSAREPEGYTF

V gene: TRBV7-3
D gene: .
J gene: TRBJ1-2
clone size: few
CDR3 DNA: TGTGCCAGCAGCTTAACGTCGGGGAGGGAAGGCTACACCTTC
CDR3 protein: CASSLTSGREGYTF

V gene: TRBV27
D gene: .
J gene: TRBJ2-3
clone size: few
CDR3 DNA: TGTGCCAGCAAGGGGGTTGCGGGGGCAGATACGCAGTATTTT
CDR3 protein: CASKGVAGADTQYF

V gene: TRBV9
D gene: .
J gene: TRBJ2-5
clone size: .
CDR3 DNA: TGTGCCAGCTCTCTTGGGCGGGTCGAGACCCAGTACTTC
CDR3 protein: CASSLGRVETQYF

V gene: TRBV15
D gene: TRBD1
J gene: TRBJ1-1
clone size: .
CDR3 DNA: TGTGCCACCAGCAGAACCCCAGGGGGCCTCACTGAAGCTTTCTTT
CDR3 protein: CATSRTPGGLTEAFF

V gene: TRBV28
D gene: .
J gene: TRBJ2-7
clone size: few
CDR3 DNA: TGTGCCAGCAGTTTTTTTGGACAGCAAAATGCCTACGAGCAGTACTTC
CDR3 protein: CASSFFGQQNAYEQYF

V gene: TRBV2
D gene: TRBD1
J gene: TRBJ1-1
clone size: few
CDR3 DNA: TGTGCCAGCAGTGGACAGGGGTTAGGGTACACTGAAGCTTTCTTT
CDR3 protein: CASSGQGLGYTEAFF

V gene: TRBV4-3
D gene: TRBD2
J gene: TRBJ2-4
clone size: .
CDR3 DNA: TGCGCCAGCAGCCATACCGGGACTAGTAGGAACATTCAGTACTTC
CDR3 protein: CASSHTGTSRNIQYF

V gene: TRBV4-3
D gene: .
J gene: TRBJ2-5
clone size: few
CDR3 DNA: TGCGCCAGCAGCCAAGATTACAGGGCAGAGACCCAGTACTTC
CDR3 protein: CASSQDYRAETQYF

V gene: TRBV7-9
D gene: .
J gene: TRBJ2-7
clone size: few
CDR3 DNA: TGTGCCAGCAGCTTGGGGCGGCACAGTACAACCTACGAGCAGTACTTC
CDR3 protein: CASSLGRHSTTYEQYF

V gene: TRBV5-1
D gene: TRBD1
J gene: TRBJ2-7
clone size: few
CDR3 DNA: TGCGCCAGCAGCTACGCCGGGACAGGGGCCGAGCAGTACTTC
CDR3 protein: CASSYAGTGAEQYF

V gene: TRBV7-9
D gene: TRBD2
J gene: TRBJ2-3
clone size: few
CDR3 DNA: TGTGCCAGCAGCTCCCGTCTAGCGGGAGTGGGAGATACGCAGTATTTT
CDR3 protein: CASSSRLAGVGDTQYF

V gene: TRBV5-6
D gene: .
J gene: TRBJ1-1
clone size: .
CDR3 DNA: TGTGCCAGCAGCTGGCAGGGTAACACTGAAGCTTTCTTT
CDR3 protein: CASSWQGNTEAFF

V gene: TRBV11-2
D gene: .
J gene: TRBJ2-7
clone size: .
CDR3 DNA: TGTGCCAGCAGCTTAGGACAGTCCTACGAGCAGTACTTC
CDR3 protein: CASSLGQSYEQYF

V gene: TRBV7-6
D gene: TRBD2
J gene: TRBJ2-5
clone size: .
CDR3 DNA: TGTGCCAGCAGCTTATATGTGGGGGGGAAGACCCAGTACTTC
CDR3 protein: CASSLYVGGKTQYF

V gene: TRBV27
D gene: TRBD2
J gene: TRBJ2-7
clone size: .
CDR3 DNA: TGTGCCACCCGGCGGGAGCTACCCCCCTACGAGCAGTACTTC
CDR3 protein: CATRRELPPYEQYF

V gene: TRBV5-1
D gene: TRBD2
J gene: TRBJ2-3
clone size: few
CDR3 DNA: TGCGCCAGCAGCTTGGGTAGCGGGAGTTTGAATACGCAGTATTTT
CDR3 protein: CASSLGSGSLNTQYF

V gene: TRBV6-5
D gene: TRBD1
J gene: TRBJ2-2
clone size: few
CDR3 DNA: TGTGCCAGCAGTTTTACAGGGGACACCGGGGAGCTGTTTTTT
CDR3 protein: CASSFTGDTGELFF

V gene: TRBV2
D gene: TRBD1
J gene: TRBJ2-4
clone size: .
CDR3 DNA: TGTGCCAGCCACCAACCCGTAAAACTTGACAGGGGACCCACCTTAGCCAAAAACATTCAGTACTTC
CDR3 protein: CASHQPVKLDRGPTLAKNIQYF

V gene: TRBV15
D gene: TRBD1
J gene: TRBJ2-7
clone size: .
CDR3 DNA: TGTGCCACCGCACAGGGGCTTACGGACTCCTACGAGCAGTACTTC
CDR3 protein: CATAQGLTDSYEQYF

V gene: TRBV19
D gene: TRBD1
J gene: TRBJ2-7
clone size: .
CDR3 DNA: TGTGCCAGTAGTGACAGGGTCGAGCAGTACTTC
CDR3 protein: CASSDRVEQYF

V gene: TRBV9
D gene: TRBD2
J gene: TRBJ2-7
clone size: .
CDR3 DNA: TGTGCCAGCAGCGTCCAAAGCCTAGCGGGAGTTGACGAGCAGTACTTC
CDR3 protein: CASSVQSLAGVDEQYF

V gene: TRBV18
D gene: TRBD1
J gene: TRBJ1-2
clone size: few
CDR3 DNA: TGTGCCAGCTCACGAAGCTCGGGACAGGAAGTTGGCTACACCTTC
CDR3 protein: CASSRSSGQEVGYTF

V gene: TRBV28
D gene: .
J gene: TRBJ2-7
clone size: .
CDR3 DNA: TGTGCCAGCAGTTTAAGGAGTTCCTACGAGCAGTACTTC
CDR3 protein: CASSLRSSYEQYF

V gene: TRBV10-3
D gene: .
J gene: TRBJ2-7
clone size: few
CDR3 DNA: TGTGCCATCAGTGAGTCGATAGCCGGAGTAACCTACGAGCAGTACTTC
CDR3 protein: CAISESIAGVTYEQYF

V gene: TRBV5-6
D gene: TRBD1
J gene: TRBJ1-1
clone size: once
CDR3 DNA: TGTGCCAGCAGAAGGGGGCTTGGGACTGAAGCTTTCTTT
CDR3 protein: CASRRGLGTEAFF